The clone carrying this T cell receptor beta chain was counted a few times. TCRdb re-derived calls from the RT-PCR reads in MiXCR, one entry per CDR3 protein. The sample has roughly 960,000 distinct CDR3 sequences; more than 15% are singletons. Deletions cut 5 bases from V and 2 bases from J, with 12 bases between. This CDR3 contains 14 residues. The sample is drawn from a study of patients and donors after allogeneic stem cell transplantation. This TCR derives from a human donor who was either an allogeneic HSCT recipient or a stem cell or donor lymphocyte infusion donor (not recorded which). It is not recorded whose cells these are; they may come from a transplant donor. Sequencing was carried out using blood, either unsorted or a sorted T cell fraction (not recorded which). The rearrangement joins TRBV12-3 or TRBV12-4 to TRBJ1-2; D gene uncertain. The CDR3 region is CASSPPGFNYGYTF. The DNA of the CDR3 is TGTGCCAGCAGTCCCCCGGGGTTCAACTATGGCTACACCTTC.